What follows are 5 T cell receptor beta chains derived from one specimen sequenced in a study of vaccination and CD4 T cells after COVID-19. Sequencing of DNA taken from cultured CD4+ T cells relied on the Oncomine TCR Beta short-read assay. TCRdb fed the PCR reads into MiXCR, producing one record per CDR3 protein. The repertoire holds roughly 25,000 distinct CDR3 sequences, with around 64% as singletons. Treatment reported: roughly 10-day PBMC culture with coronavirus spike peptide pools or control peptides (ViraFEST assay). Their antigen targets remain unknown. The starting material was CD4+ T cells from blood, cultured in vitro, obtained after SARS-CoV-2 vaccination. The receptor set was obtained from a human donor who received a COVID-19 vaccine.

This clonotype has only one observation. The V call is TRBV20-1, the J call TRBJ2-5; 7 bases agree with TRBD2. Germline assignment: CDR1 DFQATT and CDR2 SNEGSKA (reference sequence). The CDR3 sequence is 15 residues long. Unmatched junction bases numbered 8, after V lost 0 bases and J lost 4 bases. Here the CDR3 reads CSARDRAGISETQYF. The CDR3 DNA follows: TGCAGTGCTAGAGATCGAGCGGGGATCTCAGAGACCCAGTACTTC.

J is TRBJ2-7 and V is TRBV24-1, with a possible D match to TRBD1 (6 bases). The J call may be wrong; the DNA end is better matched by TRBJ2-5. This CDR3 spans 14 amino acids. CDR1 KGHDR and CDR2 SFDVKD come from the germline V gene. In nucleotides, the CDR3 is TGTGCCACCAGTGATCGTACAGGGTATGAGACCCAGTACTTC. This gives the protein CATSDRTGYETQYF.

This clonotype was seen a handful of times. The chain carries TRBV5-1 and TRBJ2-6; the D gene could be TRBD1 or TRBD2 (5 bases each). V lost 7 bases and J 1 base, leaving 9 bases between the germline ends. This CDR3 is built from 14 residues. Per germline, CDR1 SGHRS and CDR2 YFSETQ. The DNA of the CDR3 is TGCGCCAGCGGGTGGGGGTCTGGGGCCAACGTCCTGACTTTC. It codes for CASGWGSGANVLTF.

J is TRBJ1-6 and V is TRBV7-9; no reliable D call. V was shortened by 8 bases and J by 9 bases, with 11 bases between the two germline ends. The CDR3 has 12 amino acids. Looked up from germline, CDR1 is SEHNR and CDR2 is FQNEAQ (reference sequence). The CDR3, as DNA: TGTGCCAGCGGGGTCCCGGGTTCACCCCTCCACTTT. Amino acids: CASGVPGSPLHF.

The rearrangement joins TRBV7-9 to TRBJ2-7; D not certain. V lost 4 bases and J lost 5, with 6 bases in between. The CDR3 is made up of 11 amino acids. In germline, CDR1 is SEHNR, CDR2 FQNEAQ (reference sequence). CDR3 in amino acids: CASSSINEQYF. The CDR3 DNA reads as TGTGCCAGCAGCTCTATTAACGAGCAGTACTTC.